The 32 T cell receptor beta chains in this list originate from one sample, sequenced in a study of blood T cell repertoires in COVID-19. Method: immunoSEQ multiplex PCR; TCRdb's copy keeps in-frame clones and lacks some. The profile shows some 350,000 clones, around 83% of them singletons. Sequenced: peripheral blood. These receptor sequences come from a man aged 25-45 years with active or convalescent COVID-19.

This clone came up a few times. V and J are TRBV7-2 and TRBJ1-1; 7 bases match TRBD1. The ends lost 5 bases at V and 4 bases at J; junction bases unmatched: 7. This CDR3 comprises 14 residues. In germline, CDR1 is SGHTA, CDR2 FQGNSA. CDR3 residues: CASSVNRGPTEAFF. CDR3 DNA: TGTGCCAGCAGCGTAAACAGGGGCCCCACTGAAGCTTTCTTT.

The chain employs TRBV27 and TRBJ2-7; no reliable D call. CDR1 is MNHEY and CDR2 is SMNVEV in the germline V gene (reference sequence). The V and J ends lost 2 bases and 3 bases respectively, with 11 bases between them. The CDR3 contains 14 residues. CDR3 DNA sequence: TGTGCCAGCAGTTTAAACGCCCCAGGCTACGAGCAGTACTTC. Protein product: CASSLNAPGYEQYF.

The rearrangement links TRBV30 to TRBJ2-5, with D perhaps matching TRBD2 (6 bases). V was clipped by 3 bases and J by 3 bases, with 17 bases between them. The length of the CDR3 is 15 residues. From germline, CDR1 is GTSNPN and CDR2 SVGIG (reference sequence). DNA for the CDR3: TGTGCCTGGAGCTGGGCGGGGCCCCGTAAAGAGACCCAGTACTTC. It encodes CAWSWAGPRKETQYF.

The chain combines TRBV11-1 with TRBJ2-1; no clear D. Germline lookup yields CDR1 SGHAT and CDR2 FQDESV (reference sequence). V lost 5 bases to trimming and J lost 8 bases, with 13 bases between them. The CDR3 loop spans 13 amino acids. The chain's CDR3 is CASSPRRVDEQFF. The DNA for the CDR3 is TGTGCCAGCAGCCCCCGAAGAGTTGATGAGCAGTTCTTC. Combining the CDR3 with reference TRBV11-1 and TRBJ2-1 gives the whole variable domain EAEVAQSPRYKITEKSQAVAFWCDPISGHATLYWYRQILGQGPELLVQFQDESVVDDSQLPKDRFSAERLKGVDSTLKIQPAELGDSAMYLCASSPRRVDEQFFGPGTRLTVL.

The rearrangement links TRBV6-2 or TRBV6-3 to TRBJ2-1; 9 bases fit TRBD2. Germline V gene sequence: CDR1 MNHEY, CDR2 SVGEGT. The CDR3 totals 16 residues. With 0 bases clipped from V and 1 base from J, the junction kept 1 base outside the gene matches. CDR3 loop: CASSYSLAGSYNEQFF. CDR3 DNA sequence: TGTGCCAGCAGTTACTCTCTAGCGGGATCCTACAATGAGCAGTTCTTC.

This chain's CDR3 is CASSSGQGNEKLFF. DNA of the CDR3: TGTGCCAGCAGCTCGGGACAGGGGAATGAAAAACTGTTTTTT. This chain links TRBV7-9 with TRBJ1-4; TRBD1 matches at 10 bases. V gave up 4 bases and J gave up 5 bases; unmatched junction bases: 1. The CDR3 runs to 14 residues. Germline lookup yields CDR1 SEHNR and CDR2 FQNEAQ (reference sequence). The entire variable domain, with the rest obtained from reference TRBV7-9 and TRBJ1-4, is as follows: DTGVSQNPRHKITKRGQNVTFRCDPISEHNRLYWYRQTLGQGPEFLTYFQNEAQLEKSRLLSDRFSAERPKGSFSTLEIQRTEQGDSAMYLCASSSGQGNEKLFFGSGTQLSVL.

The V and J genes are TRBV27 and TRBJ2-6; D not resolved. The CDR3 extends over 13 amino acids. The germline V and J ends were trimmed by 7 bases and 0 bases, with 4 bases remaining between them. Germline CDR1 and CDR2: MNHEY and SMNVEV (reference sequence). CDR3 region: CASTFSGANVLTF. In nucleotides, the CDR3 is TGTGCCAGCACCTTCTCTGGGGCCAACGTCCTGACTTTC.

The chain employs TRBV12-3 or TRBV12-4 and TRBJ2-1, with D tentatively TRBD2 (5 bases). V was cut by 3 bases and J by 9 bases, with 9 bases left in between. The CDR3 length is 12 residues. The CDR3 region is CASSFRGLEQFF. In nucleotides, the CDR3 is TGTGCCAGCAGTTTCCGAGGACTTGAGCAGTTCTTC.

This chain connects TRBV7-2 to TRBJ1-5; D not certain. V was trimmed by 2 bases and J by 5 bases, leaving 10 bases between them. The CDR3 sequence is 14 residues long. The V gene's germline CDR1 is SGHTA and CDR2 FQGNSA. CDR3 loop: CASSLQPRDQPQHF. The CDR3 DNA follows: TGTGCCAGCAGCTTACAGCCGAGGGATCAGCCCCAGCATTTT. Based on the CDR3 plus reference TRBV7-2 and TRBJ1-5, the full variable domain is GAGVSQSPSNKVTEKGKDVELRCDPISGHTALYWYRQSLGQGLEFLIYFQGNSAPDKSGLPSDRFSAERTGGSVSTLTIQRTQQEDSAVYLCASSLQPRDQPQHFGDGTRLSIL.

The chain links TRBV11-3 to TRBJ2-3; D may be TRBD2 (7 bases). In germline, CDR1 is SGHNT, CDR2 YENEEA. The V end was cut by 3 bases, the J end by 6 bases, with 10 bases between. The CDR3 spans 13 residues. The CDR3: CASSFEGGDTQYF. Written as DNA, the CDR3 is TGTGCCAGCAGCTTTGAGGGGGGGGATACGCAGTATTTT.

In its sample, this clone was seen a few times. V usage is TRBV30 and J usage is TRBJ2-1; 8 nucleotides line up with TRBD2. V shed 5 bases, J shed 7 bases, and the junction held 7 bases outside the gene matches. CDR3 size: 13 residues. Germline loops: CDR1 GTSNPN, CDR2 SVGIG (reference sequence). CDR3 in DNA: TGTGCCTGGTCGGGACTAGAGGATAATGAGCAGTTCTTC. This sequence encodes CAWSGLEDNEQFF.

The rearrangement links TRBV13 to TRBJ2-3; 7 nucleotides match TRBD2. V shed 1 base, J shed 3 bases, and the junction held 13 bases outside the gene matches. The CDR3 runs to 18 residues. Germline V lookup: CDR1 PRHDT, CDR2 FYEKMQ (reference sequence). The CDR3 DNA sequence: TGTGCCAGCAGCTTAGTCGCTTGGGGGGAGGGAACGACAGATACGCAGTATTTT. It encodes CASSLVAWGEGTTDTQYF.

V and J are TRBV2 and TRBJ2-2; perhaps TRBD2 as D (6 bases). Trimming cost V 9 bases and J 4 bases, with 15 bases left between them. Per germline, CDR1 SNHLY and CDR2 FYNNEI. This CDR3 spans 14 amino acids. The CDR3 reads CASLIAVSTGELFF. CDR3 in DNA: TGTGCCAGTCTAATAGCGGTATCCACCGGGGAGCTGTTTTTT.

CDR3 region: CASSYLYSWETQYF. Here the CDR3 DNA reads TGTGCCAGCAGTTACCTGTATAGTTGGGAGACCCAGTACTTC. The rearrangement uses TRBV6-2 or TRBV6-3 and TRBJ2-5; D is undetermined. Germline assignment: CDR1 MNHEY and CDR2 SVGEGT. CDR3 length: 14 amino acids. V dropped 2 bases and J dropped 5 bases, with 12 bases sitting between them.

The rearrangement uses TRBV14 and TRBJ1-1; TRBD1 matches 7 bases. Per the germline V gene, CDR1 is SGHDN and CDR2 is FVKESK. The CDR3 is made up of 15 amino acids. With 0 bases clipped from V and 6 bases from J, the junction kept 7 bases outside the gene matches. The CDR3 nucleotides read TGTGCCAGCAGCCAAGACGGACAGGCTCTCCCTGAAGCTTTCTTT. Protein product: CASSQDGQALPEAFF.

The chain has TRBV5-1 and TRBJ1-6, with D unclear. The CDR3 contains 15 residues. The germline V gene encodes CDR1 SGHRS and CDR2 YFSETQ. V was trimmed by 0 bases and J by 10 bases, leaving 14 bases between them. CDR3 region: CASSLDRARRSPLHF. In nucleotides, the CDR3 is TGCGCCAGCAGCTTGGACAGAGCCAGAAGATCACCCCTCCACTTT.

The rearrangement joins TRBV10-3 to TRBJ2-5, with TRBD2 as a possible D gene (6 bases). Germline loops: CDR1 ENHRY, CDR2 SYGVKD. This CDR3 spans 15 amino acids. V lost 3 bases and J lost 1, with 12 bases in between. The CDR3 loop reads CAISEQRAGQETQYF. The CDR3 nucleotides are TGTGCCATCAGTGAACAACGAGCGGGCCAAGAGACCCAGTACTTC.

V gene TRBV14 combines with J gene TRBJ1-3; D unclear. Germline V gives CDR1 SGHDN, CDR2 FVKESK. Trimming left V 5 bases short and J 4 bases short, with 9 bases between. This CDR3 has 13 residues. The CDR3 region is CASSAGLGNTIYF. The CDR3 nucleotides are TGTGCCAGCAGCGCGGGCCTGGGAAACACCATATATTTT.

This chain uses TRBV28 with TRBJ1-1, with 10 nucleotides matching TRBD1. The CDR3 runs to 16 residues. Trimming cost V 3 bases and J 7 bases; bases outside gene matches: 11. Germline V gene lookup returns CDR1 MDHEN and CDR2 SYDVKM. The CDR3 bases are TGTGCCAGCAGTTTCTCCCCGGGACAGGGGAACGATGAAGCTTTCTTT. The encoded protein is CASSFSPGQGNDEAFF.

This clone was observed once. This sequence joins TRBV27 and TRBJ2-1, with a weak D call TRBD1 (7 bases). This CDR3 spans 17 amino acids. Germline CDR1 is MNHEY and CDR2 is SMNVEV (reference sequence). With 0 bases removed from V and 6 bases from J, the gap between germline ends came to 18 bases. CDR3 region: CASSLSRDRLGINEQFF. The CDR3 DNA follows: TGTGCCAGCAGTTTATCGCGGGACAGACTAGGGATCAATGAGCAGTTCTTC.

In DNA, the CDR3 is TGTGCCAGCTCACCACGGGCGCCCCAAGAGACCCAGTACTTC. It yields the protein CASSPRAPQETQYF. This chain uses TRBV18 with TRBJ2-5; the D is unclear. The germline V gene encodes CDR1 KGHSH and CDR2 LQKENI. The CDR3 is made up of 14 amino acids. V dropped 1 base and J dropped 1 base, with 7 bases sitting between them.

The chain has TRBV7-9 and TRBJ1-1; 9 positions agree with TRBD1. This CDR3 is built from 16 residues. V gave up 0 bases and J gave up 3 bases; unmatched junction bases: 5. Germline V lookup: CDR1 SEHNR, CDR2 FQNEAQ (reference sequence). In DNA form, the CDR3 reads TGTGCCAGCAGCTTAGCACAGGGGGCCGGCGACACTGAAGCTTTCTTT. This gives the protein CASSLAQGAGDTEAFF.

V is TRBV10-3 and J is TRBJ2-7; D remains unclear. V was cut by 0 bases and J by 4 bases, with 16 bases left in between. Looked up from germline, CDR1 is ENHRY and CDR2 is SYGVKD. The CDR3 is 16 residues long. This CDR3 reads CAISESLRRSQYEQYF. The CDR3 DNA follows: TGTGCCATCAGTGAGTCGCTGCGCCGCTCTCAATACGAGCAGTACTTC.

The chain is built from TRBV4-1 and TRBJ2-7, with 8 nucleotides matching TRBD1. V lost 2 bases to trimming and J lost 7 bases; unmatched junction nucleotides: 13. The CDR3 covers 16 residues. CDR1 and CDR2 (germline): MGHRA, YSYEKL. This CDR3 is CASSQLYDRGLPEQYF. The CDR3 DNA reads TGCGCCAGCAGCCAACTATACGACAGGGGACTCCCTGAGCAGTACTTC.

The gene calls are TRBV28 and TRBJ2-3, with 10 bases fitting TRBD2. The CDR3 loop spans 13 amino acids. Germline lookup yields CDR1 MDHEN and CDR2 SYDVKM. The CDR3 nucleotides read TGTGCTCATCAGCGGGAGGGGACAGATACGCAGTATTTT. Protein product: CAHQREGTDTQYF.

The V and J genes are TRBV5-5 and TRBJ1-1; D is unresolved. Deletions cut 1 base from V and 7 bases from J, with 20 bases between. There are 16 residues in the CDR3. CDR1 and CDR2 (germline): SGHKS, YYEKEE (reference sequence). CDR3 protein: CASSLYQSRREVEAFF. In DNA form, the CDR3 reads TGTGCCAGCAGCTTGTACCAGTCGAGGCGCGAGGTTGAAGCTTTCTTT.

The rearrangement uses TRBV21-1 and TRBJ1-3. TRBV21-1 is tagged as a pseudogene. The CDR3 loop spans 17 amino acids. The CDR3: CASSKPGGKGGGNTIYF. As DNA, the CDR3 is TGTGCCAGCAGCAAACCGGGGGGGAAGGGTGGTGGAAACACCATATATTTT.

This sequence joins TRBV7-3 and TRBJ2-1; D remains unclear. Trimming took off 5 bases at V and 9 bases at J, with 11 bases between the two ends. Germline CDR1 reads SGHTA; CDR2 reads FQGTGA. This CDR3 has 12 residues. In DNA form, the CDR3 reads TGTGCCAGCAGCCTGAGAAGCACTGAGCAGTTCTTC. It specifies CASSLRSTEQFF.

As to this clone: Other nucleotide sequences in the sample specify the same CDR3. CDR3 DNA sequence: TGTGCCACCAGTGATGGGACTAGCGGGAGGGGGGAGCAGTACTTC. Residues: CATSDGTSGRGEQYF. The V call is TRBV24-1, the J call TRBJ2-7, with 16 positions matching TRBD2. Germline values: CDR1 KGHDR, CDR2 SFDVKD. The CDR3 is 15 amino acids. V trimming: 3 bases; J trimming: 7 bases; junction bases outside the gene matches: 2.

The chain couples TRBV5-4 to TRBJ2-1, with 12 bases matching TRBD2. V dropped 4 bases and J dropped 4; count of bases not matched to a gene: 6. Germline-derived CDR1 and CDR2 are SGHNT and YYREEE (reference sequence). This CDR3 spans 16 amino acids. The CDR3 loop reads CASSPLAGGRYNEQFF. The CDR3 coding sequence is TGTGCCAGCAGCCCCCTAGCGGGAGGGCGGTACAATGAGCAGTTCTTC. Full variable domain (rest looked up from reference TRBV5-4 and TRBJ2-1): ETGVTQSPTHLIKTRGQQVTLRCSSQSGHNTVSWYQQALGQGPQFIFQYYREEENGRGNFPPRFSGLQFPNYSSELNVNALELDDSALYLCASSPLAGGRYNEQFFGPGTRLTVL.

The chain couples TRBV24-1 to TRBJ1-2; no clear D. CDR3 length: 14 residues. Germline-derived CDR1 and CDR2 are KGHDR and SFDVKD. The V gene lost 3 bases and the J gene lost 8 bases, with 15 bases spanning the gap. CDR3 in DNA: TGTGCCACCAGTGATCCAGGTACGCTTGGGGGCTACACCTTC. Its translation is CATSDPGTLGGYTF.

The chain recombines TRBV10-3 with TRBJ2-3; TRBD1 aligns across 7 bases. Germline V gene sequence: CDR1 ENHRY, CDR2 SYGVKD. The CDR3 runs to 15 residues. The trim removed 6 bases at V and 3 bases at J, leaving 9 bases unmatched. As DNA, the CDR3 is TGTGCCATCAGGGAGACAGGGCTGGGGACAGATACGCAGTATTTT. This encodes CAIRETGLGTDTQYF.